Following are 10 T cell receptor beta chains from one sample sequenced in a study of blood T cell repertoires in COVID-19. Clones were read by immunoSEQ multiplex PCR, and TCRdb kept only the in-frame ones, dropping some. The data contain fewer than 120,000 clones, 60% to 80% of them seen just once; the ten biggest clones take up more than 15%. The sequencing input was peripheral blood. The source of these receptors is a woman of 80 years or more with active or convalescent COVID-19.

This clone has more than one count but fewer than ten. This sequence joins TRBV4-1 and TRBJ2-7; D is perhaps TRBD1 (6 bases). Trimming removed 2 bases at V and 3 bases at J, with 11 bases between. Germline V gene data show CDR1 as MGHRA and CDR2 as YSYEKL. The CDR3 spans 14 residues. This CDR3 reads CASSQSDRIYEQYF. The CDR3 nucleotides read TGCGCCAGCAGCCAATCTGACAGGATCTACGAGCAGTACTTC.

V and J are TRBV7-8 and TRBJ1-1; TRBD1 agrees at 12 bases. V gave up 3 bases and J gave up 1 base; unmatched junction bases: 6. Germline V gene sequence: CDR1 SGHVS, CDR2 FQNEAQ. This CDR3 is built from 17 residues. The CDR3 loop reads CASSFPGQGAGNTEAFF. CDR3 nucleotides: TGTGCCAGCAGCTTTCCGGGACAGGGGGCCGGGAACACTGAAGCTTTCTTT.

The chain links TRBV18 to TRBJ2-7; 10 nucleotides agree with TRBD1. Trimming at V came to 6 bases and at J to 4 bases, leaving 9 bases not matched to a gene. The V gene's germline CDR1 is KGHSH and CDR2 LQKENI. This CDR3 has 15 amino acids. Here the CDR3 reads CASSRDRGLSYEQYF. The DNA for the CDR3 is TGTGCCAGCTCCCGCGACAGGGGGCTTTCTTACGAGCAGTACTTC.

J is TRBJ1-1 and V is TRBV28; a weak D match, TRBD1 (5 bases). The V gene's germline CDR1 is MDHEN and CDR2 SYDVKM. Trimming left V 4 bases short and J 0 bases short, with 15 bases between. This CDR3 is built from 16 residues. This chain's CDR3 is CASSSPLGALNTEAFF. CDR3 sequence (DNA): TGTGCCAGCAGTTCCCCGTTAGGGGCGTTGAACACTGAAGCTTTCTTT.

This clone is judged large. The chain links TRBV6-1 to TRBJ1-2; 7 bases match TRBD1. The trim removed 1 base at V and 5 bases at J, leaving 10 bases unmatched. This CDR3 is built from 16 residues. Germline loops: CDR1 MNHNS, CDR2 SASEGT. CDR3 sequence reads: CASSEGGGAETYGYTF. The CDR3 DNA reads TGTGCCAGCAGTGAAGGAGGGGGCGCGGAGACTTATGGCTACACCTTC.

The rearrangement links TRBV29-1 to TRBJ2-1, with 10 nucleotides matching TRBD2. CDR1 SQVTM and CDR2 ANQGSEA come from the germline V gene. The junction had 6 bases not matched to a gene; V was cut back by 6 bases and J by 10 bases. The CDR3 is made up of 12 amino acids. This CDR3 is CSVLLAGNEQFF. CDR3 DNA: TGCAGCGTGCTACTAGCGGGAAACGAGCAGTTCTTC.

The J gene is TRBJ2-7, the V gene TRBV10-3; TRBD1 matches at 9 bases. The CDR3 consists of 13 residues. The V gene's germline CDR1 is ENHRY and CDR2 SYGVKD. Unmatched junction bases numbered 7, after V lost 10 bases and J lost 3 bases. The CDR3: CATGQGTNYEQYF. The CDR3 DNA reads TGTGCCACCGGACAGGGGACCAACTACGAGCAGTACTTC.

The chain combines TRBV24-1 with TRBJ1-2, with unresolved D. CDR1 is KGHDR, CDR2 SFDVKD, per germline. Trimming took 3 bases from V and 8 from J, leaving 12 bases between them. The CDR3 totals 13 residues. Here the CDR3 DNA reads TGTGCCACCAGTGATGGTCAGCGCTCGGGCTACACCTTC. Translating it yields CATSDGQRSGYTF.

The V and J genes are TRBV5-6 and TRBJ2-7, with D tentatively TRBD2 (5 bases). The CDR3 is 13 amino acids. V lost 1 base and J 4 bases, leaving 9 bases between the germline ends. CDR1 and CDR2 from the germline V gene are SGHDT and YYEEEE. The CDR3 region is CASSLKEGYEQYF. The CDR3 DNA reads as TGTGCCAGCAGCTTGAAAGAGGGTTACGAGCAGTACTTC.

CDR3 sequence: CASRGLAGYEQYF. CDR3 coding DNA: TGTGCCAGTAGGGGACTAGCGGGCTACGAGCAGTACTTC. This chain uses TRBV27 with TRBJ2-7, with 12 bases identical to TRBD2. In germline, CDR1 is MNHEY, CDR2 SMNVEV (reference sequence). Trimming took 9 bases from V and 3 from J; bases not matched to a gene: 3. This CDR3 contains 13 residues.